This T cell receptor (beta chain) emerged from a study of vaccination effects on CD4 cells after COVID-19. This clone was detected once. Its antigen is unidentified. Before any sequencing was done, the ViraFEST assay used viral peptide pools to expand antigen-specific CD4+ T cells. Following 10 days of culture, CD4+ T cells were isolated. Either the BNT162b2 or mRNA-1273 vaccine was given to participants in two doses. Half-medium exchanges with IL-2 medium took place on days 3 and 7. CDR1 is MGHRA and CDR2 is YSYEKL in the germline V gene. V lost 4 bases and J 7 bases, leaving 19 bases between the germline ends. This CDR3 has 16 amino acids. Sequencing was performed with immunoSEQ multiplex PCR; in TCRdb, only in-frame clones are kept and a portion is missing. The profile shows about 64,000 clones, roughly 80% of them singletons.

Sequencing used CD4+ T cells from PBMCs cultured with HCoV-OC43 spike peptides, obtained after COVID-19 vaccination. Described subset: HCoV-OC43 spike overlapping peptide pool stimulation. This rearrangement joins TRBV4-1 to TRBJ1-4, with no clear D. The receptor's source is a human donor who received a COVID-19 vaccine. This chain's CDR3 is CASSPRAAGLGEKLFF. The CDR3 DNA is TGCGCCAGCAGCCCGAGGGCGGCCGGGTTGGGTGAAAAACTGTTTTTT.